This T cell receptor beta chain was sequenced in a study of type 1 regulatory T cells. Study details: T-allo10 is an in vitro-generated, Tr1-enriched CD4 T cell product specific for alloantigen.

The V gene lost 2 bases and the J gene lost 4 bases, with 13 bases spanning the gap. This CDR3 is 14 amino acids long. From germline, CDR1 is DFQATT and CDR2 SNEGSKA (reference sequence). MiXCR, applied by TCRdb to the reads, yields one record per CDR3 protein. The table has tens of thousands of distinct CDR3 sequences, 20% seen once. This clonotype occurred a few times. The antigen is unknown. Overall study findings and caveats: Type 1 regulatory T cells had a more restricted TCR repertoire than non-type 1 regulatory T cells.

This clonotype was sampled from a human donor in good health. Material: cultured type 1 regulatory T (Tr1) cells, either the whole culture or a sorted fraction (not recorded which). The chain carries TRBV20-1 and TRBJ2-3; weak D call: TRBD2 (5 bases). The CDR3 DNA is TGCAGTGCTAGATGGGTGGGAGTCCCAGATACGCAGTATTTT. It specifies CSARWVGVPDTQYF.